The 14 T cell receptor beta chains below come from one sample, sequenced in a study of T cell responses to AZD1222 COVID-19 vaccine (dated by TCRdb to the early 2020s). The intended sense of this specimen's time point label: about 28 days (+/-7) after the second vaccine dose. The library was prepared using the immunoSEQ multiplex PCR assay. Sourced from immuneACCESS, this table was stored by TCRdb with only in-frame sequences that have V and J called. A share of the clones is absent; for the studies checked, an unresolved V gene accounts for under half, and the remainder has no known explanation. The sample table holds more than 95,000 clones, of which 84% were seen once. The top ten hold around a quarter of the sample. The sample here was peripheral blood, taken 28 days after the second AZD1222 dose. Receptors originate from an adult who received the AZD1222 COVID-19 vaccine.

This chain connects TRBV30 to TRBJ2-1; D is perhaps TRBD1 (7 bases). Trimming took off 0 bases at V and 8 bases at J, with 14 bases between the two ends. CDR3 length: 14 residues. Per the germline V gene, CDR1 is GTSNPN and CDR2 is SVGIG (reference sequence). CDR3 residues: CAWSVGQGGYEQFF. For the CDR3, the DNA is TGTGCCTGGAGTGTAGGTCAGGGGGGTTATGAGCAGTTCTTC.

The gene calls are TRBV6-6 and TRBJ2-3; unclear D gene. The CDR3 covers 11 residues. V dropped 6 bases and J dropped 6 bases, with 7 bases sitting between them. Per the germline V gene, CDR1 is MNHNY and CDR2 is SVGAGI (reference sequence). The DNA for the CDR3 is TGTGCCAGCAGCCCCGTGGATACGCAGTATTTT. It yields the protein CASSPVDTQYF.

V and J are TRBV6-5 and TRBJ1-4; D is unresolved. Germline V gives CDR1 MNHEY, CDR2 SVGAGI. Trimming cost V 0 bases and J 12 bases, with 14 bases left between them. The CDR3 sequence is 14 residues long. In DNA, the CDR3 is TGTGCCAGCAGTTACTCCAGGAGGGAAGAGGAACTGTTTTTT. It codes for CASSYSRREEELFF.

The V gene is TRBV15, the J gene TRBJ1-5, with D unclear. With 4 bases removed from V and 3 bases from J, the gap between germline ends came to 16 bases. This CDR3 comprises 16 residues. CDR1 is LNHNV, CDR2 YYDKDF, per germline (reference sequence). This CDR3 reads CATSTFGVSDNQPQHF. The CDR3 DNA sequence: TGTGCCACCAGCACTTTTGGGGTTTCCGACAATCAGCCCCAGCATTTT.

This rearrangement joins TRBV9 to TRBJ2-1, with a possible D match to TRBD2 (5 bases). The CDR3 consists of 13 residues. V lost 4 bases to trimming and J lost 3 bases, with 8 bases between them. Germline CDR1 reads SGDLS; CDR2 reads YYNGEE. The CDR3 coding sequence is TGTGCCAGCAGCAACCGGGGCTACAATGAGCAGTTCTTC. Protein sequence: CASSNRGYNEQFF.

V is TRBV9 and J is TRBJ2-7, with D perhaps TRBD2 (6 bases). This CDR3 contains 15 residues. The germline gives CDR1 SGDLS, CDR2 YYNGEE. V lost 0 bases to trimming and J lost 0 bases, with 10 bases between them. Here the CDR3 reads CASSVEAGGSYEQYF. In nucleotides, the CDR3 is TGTGCCAGCAGCGTAGAAGCGGGCGGCTCCTACGAGCAGTACTTC. Full variable domain (outside the CDR3, taken from reference TRBV9 and TRBJ2-7): DSGVTQTPKHLITATGQRVTLRCSPRSGDLSVYWYQQSLDQGLQFLIQYYNGEERAKGNILERFSAQQFPDLHSELNLSSLELGDSALYFCASSVEAGGSYEQYFGPGTRLTVT.

This clone appeared a single time. The chain links TRBV11-2 to TRBJ1-4; no reliable D call. Germline V gene data show CDR1 as SGHAT and CDR2 as FQNNGV. The CDR3 contains 14 residues. V lost 4 bases, J lost 10 bases, and 16 bases lay in between. CDR3 DNA sequence: TGTGCCAGCAGCTCGGGGATGGACGGTGGAAAACTGTTTTTT. Translating gives CASSSGMDGGKLFF.

The V gene is TRBV6-4, the J gene TRBJ2-1, with TRBD2 matching 7 bases. This CDR3 spans 15 amino acids. Per the germline V gene, CDR1 is MRHNA and CDR2 is SNTAGT. Unmatched junction bases numbered 6, after V lost 4 bases and J lost 3 bases. CDR3 DNA sequence: TGTGCCAGCAGTGCCAGCGGGGAAAGCTACAATGAGCAGTTCTTC. Its translation: CASSASGESYNEQFF.

As for this clone: The sample carries other DNA sequences with the same CDR3. The chain carries TRBV7-2 and TRBJ2-3; tentatively, D is TRBD1 or TRBD2 (6 bases each). The germline gives CDR1 SGHTA, CDR2 FQGNSA. This CDR3 is 15 amino acids long. Trimming took off 2 bases at V and 3 bases at J, with 12 bases between the two ends. The CDR3 bases are TGTGCCAGCAGCTTATACGGGGGCGGGACAGATACGCAGTATTTT. Encoded protein: CASSLYGGGTDTQYF.

The table lists this clone with a few counts. This rearrangement joins TRBV28 to TRBJ1-2, with D possibly being TRBD1 (6 bases). This CDR3 has 13 amino acids. The V end was cut by 7 bases, the J end by 8 bases, with 17 bases between. In germline, CDR1 is MDHEN, CDR2 SYDVKM. CDR3 sequence: CASTPGGRDGYTF. The CDR3 DNA sequence: TGTGCCAGCACCCCCGGGGGCAGGGACGGCTACACCTTC.

J is TRBJ1-2 and V is TRBV28; TRBD1 is a possible D gene (5 bases). Trimming removed 6 bases from V and 4 bases from J, with 24 bases in between. The germline V gene encodes CDR1 MDHEN and CDR2 SYDVKM. This CDR3 has 17 amino acids. The CDR3 coding sequence is TGTGCCAGCAGCTTCCCGGCCAGGGTCGTTCTCGGCTATGGCTACACCTTC. Residues: CASSFPARVVLGYGYTF.

The chain uses TRBV24-1 and TRBJ2-2; 9 bases are a match to TRBD1. CDR1 is KGHDR, CDR2 SFDVKD, per germline. The CDR3 spans 18 residues. J gave up 2 bases and V 7 bases, and 13 bases lay outside the gene matches. As DNA, the CDR3 is TGTGCCACCAGCACCCCGGGACAGGGACAATCTAACACCGGGGAGCTGTTTTTT. Protein sequence: CATSTPGQGQSNTGELFF.

The CDR3 bases are TGTGCCAGTAGTAAACGACCGACAGGTTCGGGAAATTCACCCCTCCACTTT. This gives the protein CASSKRPTGSGNSPLHF. V gene TRBV19 combines with J gene TRBJ1-6, with D possibly matching TRBD1 (6 bases). V was shortened by 4 bases and J by 7 bases, with 20 bases between the two germline ends. CDR3 size: 17 residues. Germline assignment: CDR1 LNHDA and CDR2 SQIVND (reference sequence).

The rearrangement joins TRBV5-1 to TRBJ2-4, with a tentative D call TRBD1 (6 bases). Per the germline V gene, CDR1 is SGHRS and CDR2 is YFSETQ. Trimming left V 0 bases short and J 0 bases short, with 16 bases between. The CDR3 has 18 residues. Here the CDR3 reads CASSLEPQGNLAKNIQYF. CDR3 nucleotide sequence: TGCGCCAGCAGCTTGGAACCCCAGGGGAACTTAGCCAAAAACATTCAGTACTTC.